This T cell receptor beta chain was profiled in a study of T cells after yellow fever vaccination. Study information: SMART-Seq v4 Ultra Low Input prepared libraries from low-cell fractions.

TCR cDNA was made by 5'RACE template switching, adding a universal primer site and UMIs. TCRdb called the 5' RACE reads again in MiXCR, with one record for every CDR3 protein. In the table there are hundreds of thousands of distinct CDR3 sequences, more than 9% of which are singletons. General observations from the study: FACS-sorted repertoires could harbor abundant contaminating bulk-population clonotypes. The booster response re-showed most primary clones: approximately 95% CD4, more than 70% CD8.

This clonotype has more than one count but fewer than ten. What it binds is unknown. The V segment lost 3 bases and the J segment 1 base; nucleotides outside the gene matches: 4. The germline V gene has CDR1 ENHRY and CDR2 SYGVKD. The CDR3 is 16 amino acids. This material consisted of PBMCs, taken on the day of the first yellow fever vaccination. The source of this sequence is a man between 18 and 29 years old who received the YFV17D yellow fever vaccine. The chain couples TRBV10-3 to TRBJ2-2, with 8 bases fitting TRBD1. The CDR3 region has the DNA TGTGCCATCAGTGAAGCCGGGACAGGGAACACCGGGGAGCTGTTTTTT. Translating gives CAISEAGTGNTGELFF.